The 23 T cell receptor beta chains reported below all come from one sample, sequenced in a study of blood T cell repertoires in COVID-19. TCRdb's table, derived via immunoSEQ multiplex PCR, lists solely in-frame clones and lacks some. The sample has about 340,000 clones; 65% to 85% are singletons. The sample comprised peripheral blood. The receptors here all came from a man younger than 40 with active or convalescent COVID-19.

The rearrangement joins TRBV7-9 to TRBJ2-2, with D possibly being TRBD1 (5 bases). The CDR3 runs to 14 residues. Trimming removed 2 bases from V and 4 bases from J, with 8 bases in between. Germline lookup yields CDR1 SEHNR and CDR2 FQNEAQ (reference sequence). CDR3 sequence reads: CASSLYQGTGELFF. The CDR3 bases are TGTGCCAGCAGCTTATACCAGGGCACCGGGGAGCTGTTTTTT.

This chain connects TRBV28 to TRBJ1-6; 9 nucleotides align to TRBD1. J gave up 6 bases and V 3 bases, and 6 bases lay outside the gene matches. This CDR3 region has 16 residues. Per germline, CDR1 MDHEN and CDR2 SYDVKM. The CDR3 here is CASSFIGTGPNSPLHF. CDR3 sequence (DNA): TGTGCCAGCAGTTTCATAGGGACAGGGCCTAATTCACCCCTCCACTTT.

This chain uses TRBV3-1 (or the pseudogene TRBV3-2) with TRBJ2-2, with 12 bases fitting TRBD2. V trimming: 7 bases; J trimming: 2 bases; junction bases outside the gene matches: 8. CDR3 length equals 17 residues. Germline V lookup: CDR1 LGHDT, CDR2 YNNKEL (reference sequence). The CDR3 loop reads CASTYGLAGINTGELFF. The CDR3 DNA follows: TGTGCCAGCACCTATGGACTAGCGGGAATCAACACCGGGGAGCTGTTTTTT.

The CDR3, as DNA: TGTGCCTGGAGTGGCGGGACAGGGGACAACTATGGCTACACCTTC. It translates to CAWSGGTGDNYGYTF. The chain carries TRBV30 and TRBJ1-2; TRBD1 aligns across 10 bases. V lost 1 base, J lost 2 bases, and 4 bases stayed unmatched. CDR1 GTSNPN and CDR2 SVGIG come from the germline V gene (reference sequence). The CDR3 has 15 residues.

The genes are TRBV12-3 or TRBV12-4 and TRBJ1-2; 7 nucleotides match TRBD1. This CDR3 has 13 amino acids. With 5 bases clipped from V and 4 bases from J, the junction kept 4 bases outside the gene matches. CDR3 sequence (DNA): TGTGCCAGCAGTGGGGACAGCTTCTATGGCTACACCTTC. This gives the protein CASSGDSFYGYTF.

The rearrangement links TRBV4-2 to TRBJ2-1; 9 bases are shared with TRBD2. With V trimmed by 0 bases and J by 7 bases, 7 bases remained unmatched. The germline V gene has CDR1 LGHNA and CDR2 YNFKEQ. This CDR3 spans 16 amino acids. In nucleotides, the CDR3 is TGTGCCAGCAGCCAAGATCAGCGGGAGGTAGGGAATGAGCAGTTCTTC. Amino acids: CASSQDQREVGNEQFF.

The chain links TRBV25-1 to TRBJ1-2; D possibly corresponds to TRBD1 (5 bases). Per germline, CDR1 MGHDK and CDR2 SYGVNS. This CDR3 has 11 amino acids. The V end was cut by 4 bases, the J end by 8 bases, with 8 bases between. The CDR3 DNA reads as TGTGCCAGCAGTGGGTGGGGCGGCTACACCTTC. Protein product: CASSGWGGYTF.

This chain connects TRBV27 to TRBJ1-4; the D gene is possibly TRBD1 (5 bases). V was trimmed by 1 base and J by 6 bases, leaving 9 bases between them. CDR1 and CDR2 (germline): MNHEY, SMNVEV (reference sequence). This CDR3 spans 14 amino acids. This CDR3 is CASSLYRQHEKLFF. CDR3 bases: TGTGCCAGCAGTTTATACCGACAGCATGAAAAACTGTTTTTT.

The chain recombines TRBV28 with TRBJ2-1; D is unresolved. The germline CDR1 and CDR2 sequences are MDHEN and SYDVKM. Trimming shortened V by 3 bases and J by 7 bases, and 7 bases separated the two germline ends. CDR3 size: 12 residues. The DNA of the CDR3 is TGTGCCAGCAGTTTCTGGCAAAATGAGCAGTTCTTC. Translated: CASSFWQNEQFF.

The rearrangement uses TRBV3-1 (or the pseudogene TRBV3-2) and TRBJ1-1; D call uncertain. V lost 2 bases to trimming and J lost 1 base, with 14 bases between them. This CDR3 is 16 amino acids long. From germline, CDR1 is LGHDT and CDR2 YNNKEL (reference sequence). CDR3 loop: CASSQYGSLGNTEAFF. The CDR3 DNA follows: TGTGCCAGCAGCCAATACGGGAGCTTGGGGAACACTGAAGCTTTCTTT.

The chain carries TRBV7-3 and TRBJ2-7; D may be TRBD2 (6 bases). The CDR3 contains 15 residues. Germline V lookup: CDR1 SGHTA, CDR2 FQGTGA. V was cut by 0 bases and J by 0 bases, with 9 bases left in between. The CDR3 DNA follows: TGTGCCAGCAGCTTAACTGGGGGGTCCTCCTACGAGCAGTACTTC. It yields the protein CASSLTGGSSYEQYF. The whole variable domain, remainder taken from reference TRBV7-3 and TRBJ2-7, is GAGVSQTPSNKVTEKGKYVELRCDPISGHTALYWYRQSLGQGPEFLIYFQGTGAADDSGLPNDRFFAVRPEGSVSTLKIQRTERGDSAVYLCASSLTGGSSYEQYFGPGTRLTVT.

This sequence joins TRBV5-4 and TRBJ1-4; 9 nucleotides align to TRBD1. After removal of 4 bases from V and 11 bases from J, the junction contained 15 bases not matched to a gene. This CDR3 comprises 16 residues. CDR1 is SGHNT and CDR2 is YYREEE in the germline V gene (reference sequence). The CDR3 nucleotides read TGTGCCAGCAGCAAGGGACAGGGTGGTAGTTCGAAGAAACTGTTTTTT. Protein: CASSKGQGGSSKKLFF.

The rearrangement joins TRBV28 to TRBJ2-5, with TRBD2 matching 12 bases. CDR1 is MDHEN and CDR2 is SYDVKM in the germline V gene. This CDR3 spans 16 amino acids. Trimming at V came to 5 bases and at J to 4 bases, leaving 8 bases not matched to a gene. The CDR3 bases are TGTGCCAGCAGTCCTGGACTAGCGGGGCCCCCAGAGACCCAGTACTTC. Residues: CASSPGLAGPPETQYF.

This chain links TRBV30 with TRBJ2-1, with 7 bases that match TRBD2. Germline V gives CDR1 GTSNPN, CDR2 SVGIG (reference sequence). The CDR3 loop spans 13 amino acids. Unmatched junction bases numbered 4, after V lost 0 bases and J lost 8 bases. The CDR3 protein is CAWSVSGRDEQFF. The DNA for the CDR3 is TGTGCCTGGAGTGTGTCAGGGAGGGATGAGCAGTTCTTC. Combining the CDR3 with reference TRBV30 and TRBJ2-1 gives the whole variable domain SQTIHQWPATLVQPVGSPLSLECTVEGTSNPNLYWYRQAAGRGLQLLFYSVGIGQISSEVPQNLSASRPQDRQFILSSKKLLLSDSGFYLCAWSVSGRDEQFFGPGTRLTVL.

J is TRBJ2-7 and V is TRBV7-9; 8 bases map to TRBD2. Germline CDR1 reads SEHNR; CDR2 reads FQNEAQ (reference sequence). Trimming took 3 bases from V and 2 from J; bases not matched to a gene: 9. CDR3 length: 16 residues. The CDR3 coding sequence is TGTGCCAGCAGCTTGCGGAGGAGCGGGGGTACCTACGAGCAGTACTTC. It yields the protein CASSLRRSGGTYEQYF.

This chain links TRBV7-2 with TRBJ2-1; 10 bases are shared with TRBD2. V trimming: 1 base; J trimming: 8 bases; junction bases outside the gene matches: 5. The CDR3 length is 15 residues. From germline, CDR1 is SGHTA and CDR2 FQGNSA. CDR3: CASSLGLAGAYEQFF. Here the CDR3 DNA reads TGTGCCAGCAGCTTAGGTCTAGCGGGAGCCTATGAGCAGTTCTTC.

The CDR3 DNA reads TGTGCCAGCAGCTTAAGGGATAGGAGACAGGGGGACTATGGCTACACCTTC. Protein: CASSLRDRRQGDYGYTF. The rearrangement joins TRBV13 to TRBJ1-2, with 9 bases lining up with TRBD1. The CDR3 runs 17 residues. V gave up 2 bases and J gave up 3 bases; unmatched junction bases: 10. Germline V gene data show CDR1 as PRHDT and CDR2 as FYEKMQ (reference sequence).

The chain is built from TRBV6-1 and TRBJ2-3; 8 nucleotides line up with TRBD1. V shed 9 bases, J shed 3 bases, and the junction held 8 bases outside the gene matches. CDR1 and CDR2 (germline): MNHNS, SASEGT. The CDR3 loop spans 14 amino acids. The CDR3 DNA sequence: TGTGCCAGTGTGCAGGGGGCTGGAACAGATACGCAGTATTTT. This codes for CASVQGAGTDTQYF.

The V and J genes are TRBV7-2 and TRBJ1-2, with 12 bases lining up with TRBD1. The CDR3 sequence is 16 residues long. The V segment lost 5 bases and the J segment 2 bases; nucleotides outside the gene matches: 6. Germline V lookup: CDR1 SGHTA, CDR2 FQGNSA. CDR3 DNA sequence: TGTGCCAGCAGCCGGGACAGGGGGCGACCAAACTATGGCTACACCTTC. Translating gives CASSRDRGRPNYGYTF.

This clone has a handful of counts. The chain couples TRBV30 to TRBJ2-1; 11 bases agree with TRBD2. V lost 3 bases to trimming and J lost 0 bases; unmatched junction nucleotides: 13. This CDR3 has 19 residues. The germline V gene encodes CDR1 GTSNPN and CDR2 SVGIG (reference sequence). Here the CDR3 reads CAWSFPGLAAPSSYNEQFF. The CDR3 coding sequence is TGTGCCTGGAGCTTCCCGGGACTAGCGGCTCCTAGCTCCTACAATGAGCAGTTCTTC.

This clone was seen more than once but under ten times. This chain links TRBV2 with TRBJ2-5; TRBD2 matches at 8 bases. J lost 6 bases, V lost 8 bases, and 8 bases had no gene match. The CDR3 is made up of 13 amino acids. Looked up from germline, CDR1 is SNHLY and CDR2 is FYNNEI. This chain's CDR3 is CASVGTRGKTQYF. For the CDR3, the DNA is TGTGCCAGCGTGGGGACTAGGGGGAAGACCCAGTACTTC. Complete variable domain (other parts from reference TRBV2 and TRBJ2-5): EPEVTQTPSHQVTQMGQEVILRCVPISNHLYFYWYRQILGQKVEFLVSFYNNEISEKSEIFDDQFSVERPDGSNFTLKIRSTKLEDSAMYFCASVGTRGKTQYFGPGTRLLVL.

This sequence joins TRBV29-1 and TRBJ2-1, with 8 bases lining up with TRBD1. The CDR3 loop spans 17 amino acids. Germline lookup yields CDR1 SQVTM and CDR2 ANQGSEA. The junction had 15 bases not matched to a gene; V was cut back by 4 bases and J by 4 bases. CDR3 region: CSVAKTGEPESYNEQFF. CDR3 nucleotides: TGCAGCGTTGCCAAGACAGGGGAACCCGAGAGTTACAATGAGCAGTTCTTC.

This chain links TRBV18 with TRBJ1-2; the D gene is possibly TRBD1 (6 bases). Germline loops: CDR1 KGHSH, CDR2 LQKENI. The CDR3 sequence is 14 residues long. The V gene lost 6 bases and the J gene lost 2 bases, with 13 bases spanning the gap. CDR3 coding DNA: TGTGCCAGCTCCCCCGCGGACAGCAACTATGGCTACACCTTC. Protein sequence: CASSPADSNYGYTF.